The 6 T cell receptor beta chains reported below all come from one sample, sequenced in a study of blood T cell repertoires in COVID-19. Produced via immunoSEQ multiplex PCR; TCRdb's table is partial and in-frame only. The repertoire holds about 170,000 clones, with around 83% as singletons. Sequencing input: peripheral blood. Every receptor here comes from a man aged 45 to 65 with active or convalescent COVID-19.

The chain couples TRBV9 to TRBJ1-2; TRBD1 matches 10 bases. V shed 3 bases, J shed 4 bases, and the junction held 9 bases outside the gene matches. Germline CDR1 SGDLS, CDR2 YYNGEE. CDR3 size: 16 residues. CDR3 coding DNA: TGTGCCAGCAGCGACCAACAGACAGGGGGCGTCTATGGCTACACCTTC. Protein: CASSDQQTGGVYGYTF.

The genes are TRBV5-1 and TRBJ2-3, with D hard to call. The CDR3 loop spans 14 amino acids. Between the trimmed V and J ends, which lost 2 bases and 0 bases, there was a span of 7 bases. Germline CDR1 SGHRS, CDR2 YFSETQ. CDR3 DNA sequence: TGCGCCAGCAGCTTCGGGTCTAGCACAGATACGCAGTATTTT. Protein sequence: CASSFGSSTDTQYF. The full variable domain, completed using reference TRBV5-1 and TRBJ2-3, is KAGVTQTPRYLIKTRGQQVTLSCSPISGHRSVSWYQQTPGQGLQFLFEYFSETQRNKGNFPGRFSGRQFSNSRSEMNVSTLELGDSALYLCASSFGSSTDTQYFGPGTRLTVL.

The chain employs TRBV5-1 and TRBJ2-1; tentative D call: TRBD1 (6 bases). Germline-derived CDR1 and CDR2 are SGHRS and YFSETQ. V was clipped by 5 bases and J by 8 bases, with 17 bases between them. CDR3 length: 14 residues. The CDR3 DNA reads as TGCGCCAGCAGAACAGGGACGTCCGGCGATGAGCAGTTCTTC. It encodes CASRTGTSGDEQFF.

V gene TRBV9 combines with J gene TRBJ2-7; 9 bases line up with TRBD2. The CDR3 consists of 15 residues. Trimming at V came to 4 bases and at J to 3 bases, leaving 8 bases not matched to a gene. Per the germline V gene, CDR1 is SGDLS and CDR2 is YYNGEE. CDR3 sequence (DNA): TGTGCCAGCAGCCCGGGTGCTAGCGGGGTCTACGAGCAGTACTTC. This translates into CASSPGASGVYEQYF.

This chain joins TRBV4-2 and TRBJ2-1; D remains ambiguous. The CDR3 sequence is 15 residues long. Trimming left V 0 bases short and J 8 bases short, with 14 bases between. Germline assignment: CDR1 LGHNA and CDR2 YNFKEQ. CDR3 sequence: CASSQDGRLMDEQFF. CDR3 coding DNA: TGTGCCAGCAGCCAAGATGGGCGTCTAATGGATGAGCAGTTCTTC.

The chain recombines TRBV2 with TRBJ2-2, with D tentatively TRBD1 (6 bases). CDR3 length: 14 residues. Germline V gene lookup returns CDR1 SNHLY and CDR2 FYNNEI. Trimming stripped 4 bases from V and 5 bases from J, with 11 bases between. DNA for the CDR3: TGTGCCAGCAGTGTACACGACAGGACCGGGGAGCTGTTTTTT. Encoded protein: CASSVHDRTGELFF.